The 22 T cell receptor beta chains below come from one sample, sequenced in a study of early T cells in non-severe SARS-CoV-2 infection. TCRdb processed the 5' RACE reads anew with MiXCR; each CDR3 protein has one entry. The sample contains some 45,000 distinct CDR3 sequences, approximately 4% of which appear only once. Sequencing was done on a sample of whole blood. The source is an adult who was a healthcare worker with PCR-confirmed SARS-CoV-2 infection or an uninfected control (not recorded which).

This clonotype was observed many times. J is TRBJ1-3 and V is TRBV15; a possible D gene is TRBD1 (5 bases). The V end was cut by 0 bases, the J end by 4 bases, with 10 bases between. Germline V gene data show CDR1 as LNHNV and CDR2 as YYDKDF (reference sequence). The CDR3 runs 15 residues. The CDR3 sequence: CATSRDVGPGNTIYF. As DNA, the CDR3 is TGTGCCACCAGCAGAGATGTGGGGCCCGGAAACACCATATATTTT.

This clonotype was seen repeatedly, ten times or more. This rearrangement joins TRBV6-6 to TRBJ2-1; TRBD2 aligns across 7 bases. V lost 5 bases, J lost 7 bases, and 11 bases stayed unmatched. The germline V gene has CDR1 MNHNY and CDR2 SVGAGI (reference sequence). This CDR3 comprises 15 residues. The DNA of the CDR3 is TGTGCCAGCAGTCTCCCGCGTGGGGGAGGGAATGAGCAGTTCTTC. Translation gives CASSLPRGGGNEQFF.

This clonotype was detected many times. The rearrangement uses TRBV20-1 and TRBJ2-3; perhaps D is TRBD1 or TRBD2 (6 bases each). The CDR3 has 13 amino acids. The V end was cut by 1 base, the J end by 6 bases, with 11 bases between. Germline CDR1 and CDR2: DFQATT and SNEGSKA (reference sequence). This CDR3 is CSARGGARDTQYF. The CDR3 DNA is TGCAGTGCTAGAGGGGGGGCCAGGGATACGCAGTATTTT.

The sample holds many counts of this clonotype. The chain joins TRBV7-6 to TRBJ2-5; TRBD2 matches at 8 bases. The CDR3 extends over 15 amino acids. CDR1 is SGHVS, CDR2 FNYEAQ, per germline. V shed 4 bases and J 4 bases; nucleotides not matched to a gene: 8. CDR3 in amino acids: CASSSGLGLRETQYF. The CDR3 DNA reads TGTGCCAGCAGCTCGGGACTAGGGTTACGAGAGACCCAGTACTTC.

The rearrangement uses TRBV4-1 and TRBJ2-1, with D possibly being TRBD1 (6 bases). Between the trimmed V and J ends, which lost 1 base and 7 bases, there was a span of 14 bases. Germline assignment: CDR1 MGHRA and CDR2 YSYEKL. The CDR3 spans 15 residues. The CDR3 sequence is CASSQGVQGLNEQFF. CDR3 DNA sequence: TGCGCCAGCAGCCAAGGGGTACAGGGTCTAAATGAGCAGTTCTTC.

This clonotype was counted many times. The rearrangement joins TRBV3-1 to TRBJ2-1; D perhaps matches TRBD1 (6 bases). CDR1 is LGHDT and CDR2 is YNNKEL in the germline V gene (reference sequence). Trimming cost V 4 bases and J 0 bases, with 13 bases left between them. This CDR3 region has 16 residues. The CDR3 DNA reads TGTGCCAGCAGCCCCTCCACAGGGAGCTCCTACAATGAGCAGTTCTTC. Its translation: CASSPSTGSSYNEQFF.

This chain links TRBV7-2 with TRBJ2-3; no clear D. Trimming removed 5 bases from V and 6 bases from J, with 27 bases in between. Germline CDR1 SGHTA, CDR2 FQGNSA. The CDR3 covers 18 residues. The CDR3 DNA reads TGTGCCAGCAGCGAGGAGTTACGTCGGTCTAGACCTTTTGATACGCAGTATTTT. Its protein product is CASSEELRRSRPFDTQYF. Filled out from reference TRBV7-2 and TRBJ2-3, the complete variable domain reads GAGVSQSPSNKVTEKGKDVELRCDPISGHTALYWYRQSLGQGLEFLIYFQGNSAPDKSGLPSDRFSAERTGGSVSTLTIQRTQQEDSAVYLCASSEELRRSRPFDTQYFGPGTRLTVL.

This clonotype has ten or more counts. J is TRBJ2-2 and V is TRBV4-1; D may correspond to TRBD1 or TRBD2 (5 bases each). The CDR3 spans 16 residues. In germline, CDR1 is MGHRA, CDR2 YSYEKL. The V end was cut by 4 bases, the J end by 4 bases, with 16 bases between. Here the CDR3 DNA reads TGCGCCAGCAGCCCGACGACAGAACGGGGCACCGGGGAGCTGTTTTTT. Amino acids: CASSPTTERGTGELFF.

This clonotype was seen ten or more times. The V gene is TRBV29-1, the J gene TRBJ2-1; D gene uncertain. This CDR3 is built from 13 residues. Germline assignment: CDR1 SQVTM and CDR2 ANQGSEA. V dropped 5 bases and J dropped 13 bases, with 21 bases sitting between them. In DNA form, the CDR3 reads TGCAGCGTTCCGGAACCCTCGCAAGATCCCCAGTTCTTC. Amino acids: CSVPEPSQDPQFF.

The chain's CDR3 is CASRGTPYEQYF. In DNA, the CDR3 is TGTGCCAGCAGGGGAACACCCTACGAGCAGTACTTC. V gene TRBV6-1 combines with J gene TRBJ2-7, with D unresolved. V gave up 6 bases and J gave up 2 bases, with 8 bases separating them. This CDR3 is 12 amino acids long. Germline V gene data show CDR1 as MNHNS and CDR2 as SASEGT.

A word on this clonotype: This could be a read error, since a much larger clone is one nucleotide away. V usage is TRBV7-6 and J usage is TRBJ2-1; TRBD2 matches 10 bases. CDR1 is SGHVS, CDR2 FNYEAQ, per germline. There are 15 residues in the CDR3. DNA of the CDR3: TGTGGCAGCAGCTTAGAAGCGGGGGGGCCTGGTGAGCAGTTCTTC. It encodes CGSSLEAGGPGEQFF. Combining the CDR3 with reference TRBV7-6 and TRBJ2-1 gives the whole variable domain GAGVSQSPRYKVTKRGQDVALRCDPISGHVSLYWYRQALGQGPEFLTYFNYEAQQDKSGLPNDRFSAERPEGSISTLTIQRTEQRDSAMYRCGSSLEAGGPGEQFFGPGTRLTVL.

This clonotype occurred many times. The chain carries TRBV24-1 and TRBJ2-3; D not certain. In germline, CDR1 is KGHDR, CDR2 SFDVKD. The CDR3 has 15 residues. Trimming pared 5 bases from V and 1 base from J, leaving 12 bases between. In nucleotides, the CDR3 is TGTGCCACCAGTGCCCCGGAGTCAGGCACAGATACGCAGTATTTT. Protein: CATSAPESGTDTQYF.

This clonotype was detected ten times or more. The rearrangement joins TRBV27 to TRBJ2-7; 10 bases match TRBD1. The CDR3 is 15 amino acids. Germline V gene sequence: CDR1 MNHEY, CDR2 SMNVEV (reference sequence). With 4 bases clipped from V and 2 bases from J, the junction kept 5 bases outside the gene matches. As DNA, the CDR3 is TGTGCCAGCAGTTCCGGGACAGGGGAGGCCTACGAGCAGTACTTC. Translating gives CASSSGTGEAYEQYF.

This clonotype was detected a few times. This chain links TRBV2 with TRBJ2-1; D might be TRBD1 (6 bases). In germline, CDR1 is SNHLY, CDR2 FYNNEI. This CDR3 comprises 15 residues. Deletions cut 1 base from V and 0 bases from J, with 7 bases between. The CDR3 DNA follows: TGTGCCAGCAGTGAAGGAGGGGGCTCCTACAATGAGCAGTTCTTC. Its translation: CASSEGGGSYNEQFF.

This clonotype occurred many times. This chain uses TRBV7-9 with TRBJ1-2, with TRBD1 identical over 7 bases. J was trimmed by 1 base and V by 2 bases; bases with no gene match: 4. CDR1 and CDR2 (germline): SEHNR, FQNEAQ (reference sequence). The CDR3 length is 15 residues. The CDR3 loop is CASSLPRQGNYGYTF. The DNA for the CDR3 is TGTGCCAGCAGCTTACCCAGACAGGGTAACTATGGCTACACCTTC. Drawing the rest from reference TRBV7-9 and TRBJ1-2, the complete variable domain is DTGVSQNPRHKITKRGQNVTFRCDPISEHNRLYWYRQTLGQGPEFLTYFQNEAQLEKSRLLSDRFSAERPKGSFSTLEIQRTEQGDSAMYLCASSLPRQGNYGYTFGSGTRLTVV.

This clonotype was counted many times. This chain connects TRBV7-9 to TRBJ2-3, with D tentatively TRBD2 (7 bases). This CDR3 contains 17 residues. CDR1 SEHNR and CDR2 FQNEAQ come from the germline V gene (reference sequence). V lost 3 bases and J lost 2, with 18 bases in between. The CDR3 region is CASSFPRGTPLTDTQYF. The CDR3, as DNA: TGTGCCAGCAGCTTTCCGCGGGGGACACCTCTCACAGATACGCAGTATTTT.

Many counts were recorded for this clonotype. The chain combines TRBV11-2 with TRBJ2-3; 9 bases match TRBD2. The CDR3 has 20 residues. The V gene's germline CDR1 is SGHAT and CDR2 FQNNGV. V lost 5 bases, J lost 4 bases, and 22 bases stayed unmatched. The CDR3 sequence is CASSPALAGWGTGFADTQYF. CDR3 DNA sequence: TGTGCCAGCAGCCCCGCTCTAGCGGGATGGGGGACGGGGTTCGCAGATACGCAGTATTTT.

This clonotype was seen repeatedly, ten times or more. The V call is TRBV19, the J call TRBJ2-2; 9 positions match TRBD2. Trimming at V came to 5 bases and at J to 6 bases, leaving 10 bases not matched to a gene. Looked up from germline, CDR1 is LNHDA and CDR2 is SQIVND (reference sequence). The CDR3 has 16 residues. CDR3 sequence reads: CASSPRVAGASGELFF. The CDR3 DNA reads TGTGCCAGTAGTCCCCGTGTAGCGGGAGCCTCCGGGGAGCTGTTTTTT.

This clonotype was counted between two and nine times. J is TRBJ2-3 and V is TRBV9, with 7 bases lining up with TRBD2. This CDR3 spans 15 amino acids. V lost 2 bases and J lost 4; bases outside the gene matches: 7. Germline CDR1 reads SGDLS; CDR2 reads YYNGEE. The CDR3 protein is CASSVGAGVADTQYF. Here the CDR3 DNA reads TGTGCCAGCAGCGTCGGGGCGGGAGTCGCAGATACGCAGTATTTT.

The chain links TRBV7-9 to TRBJ1-1, with D unresolved. The V end lost 1 base, the J end lost 5 bases, and 14 bases lay between the germline ends. Germline V gives CDR1 SEHNR, CDR2 FQNEAQ (reference sequence). CDR3 size: 15 residues. The CDR3 region has the DNA TGTGCCAGCAGCTTAGGTACGGGATTAAGGACTGAAGCTTTCTTT. This encodes CASSLGTGLRTEAFF.

This clonotype was detected many times. The CDR3 reads CASSLDRADGEQFF. CDR3 bases: TGTGCCAGCAGCTTGGACAGGGCCGACGGTGAGCAGTTCTTC. The chain has TRBV7-2 and TRBJ2-1; TRBD1 matches at 8 bases. Germline V lookup: CDR1 SGHTA, CDR2 FQGNSA. The CDR3 totals 14 residues. V was pared by 3 bases and J by 9 bases, with 7 bases of the junction left unmatched.

This clonotype occurred many times. The chain uses TRBV5-6 and TRBJ2-3; TRBD1 agrees at 9 bases. There are 14 residues in the CDR3. Germline V CDR1 and CDR2: SGHDT, YYEEEE. After removal of 4 bases from V and 5 bases from J, the junction contained 5 bases not matched to a gene. The CDR3 sequence is CASSPQGAGDTQYF. CDR3 bases: TGTGCCAGCAGCCCACAGGGGGCGGGAGATACGCAGTATTTT.